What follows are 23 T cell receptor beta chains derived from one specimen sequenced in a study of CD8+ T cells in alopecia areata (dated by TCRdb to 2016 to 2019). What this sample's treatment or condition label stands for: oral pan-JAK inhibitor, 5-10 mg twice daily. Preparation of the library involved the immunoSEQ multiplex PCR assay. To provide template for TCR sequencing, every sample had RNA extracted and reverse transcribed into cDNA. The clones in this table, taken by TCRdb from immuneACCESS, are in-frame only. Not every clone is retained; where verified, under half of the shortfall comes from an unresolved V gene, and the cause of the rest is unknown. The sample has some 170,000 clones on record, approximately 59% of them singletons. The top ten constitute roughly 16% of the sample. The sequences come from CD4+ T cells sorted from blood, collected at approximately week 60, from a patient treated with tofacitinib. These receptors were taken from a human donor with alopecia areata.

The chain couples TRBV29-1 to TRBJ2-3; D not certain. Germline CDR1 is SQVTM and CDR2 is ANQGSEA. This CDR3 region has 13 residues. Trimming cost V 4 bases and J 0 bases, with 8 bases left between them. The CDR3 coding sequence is TGCAGCGTTGGTTCTAGTAGCACAGATACGCAGTATTTT. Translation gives CSVGSSSTDTQYF.

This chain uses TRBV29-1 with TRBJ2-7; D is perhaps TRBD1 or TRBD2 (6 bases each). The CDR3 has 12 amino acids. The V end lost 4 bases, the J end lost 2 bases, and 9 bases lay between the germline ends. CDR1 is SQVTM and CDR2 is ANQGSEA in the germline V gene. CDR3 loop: CSVVRGAYEQYF. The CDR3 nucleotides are TGCAGCGTTGTGAGGGGGGCCTACGAGCAGTACTTC.

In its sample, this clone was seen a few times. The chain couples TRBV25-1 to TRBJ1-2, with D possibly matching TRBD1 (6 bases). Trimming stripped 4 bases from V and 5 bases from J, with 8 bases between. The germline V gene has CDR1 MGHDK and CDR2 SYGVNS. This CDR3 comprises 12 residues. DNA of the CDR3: TGTGCCAGCAGTGTGACAGGTTATGGCTACACCTTC. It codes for CASSVTGYGYTF.

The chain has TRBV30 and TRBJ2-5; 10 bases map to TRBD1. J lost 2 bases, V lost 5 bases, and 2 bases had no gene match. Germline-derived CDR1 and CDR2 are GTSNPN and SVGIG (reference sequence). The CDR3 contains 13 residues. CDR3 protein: CAWAGQGQETQYF. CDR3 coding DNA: TGTGCCTGGGCGGGACAGGGGCAAGAGACCCAGTACTTC.

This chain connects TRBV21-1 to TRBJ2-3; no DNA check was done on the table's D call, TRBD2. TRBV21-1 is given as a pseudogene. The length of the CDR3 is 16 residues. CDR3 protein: CASSQYGGACTDTQYF. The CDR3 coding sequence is TGTGCCAGCAGCCAATACGGGGGGGCCTGCACAGATACGCAGTATTTT.

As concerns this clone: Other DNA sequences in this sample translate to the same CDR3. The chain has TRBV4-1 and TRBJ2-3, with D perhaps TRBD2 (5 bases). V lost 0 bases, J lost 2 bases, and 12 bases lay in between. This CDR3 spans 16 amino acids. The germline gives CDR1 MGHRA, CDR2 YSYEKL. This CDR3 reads CASSQDRGINTDTQYF. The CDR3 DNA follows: TGCGCCAGCAGCCAAGATCGGGGAATAAACACAGATACGCAGTATTTT.

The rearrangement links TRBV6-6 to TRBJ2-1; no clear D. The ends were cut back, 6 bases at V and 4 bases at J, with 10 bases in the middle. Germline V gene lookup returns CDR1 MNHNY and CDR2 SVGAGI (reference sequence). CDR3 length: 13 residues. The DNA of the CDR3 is TGTGCCAGCAGCACAGACTGGTACAATGAGCAGTTCTTC. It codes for CASSTDWYNEQFF.

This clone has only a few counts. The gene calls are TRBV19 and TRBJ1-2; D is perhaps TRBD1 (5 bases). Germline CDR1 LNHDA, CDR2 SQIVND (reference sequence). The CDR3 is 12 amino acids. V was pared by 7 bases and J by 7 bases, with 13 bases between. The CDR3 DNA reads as TGTGCCAGTACGTGGGGGGAAAGTGGCTACACCTTC. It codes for CASTWGESGYTF.

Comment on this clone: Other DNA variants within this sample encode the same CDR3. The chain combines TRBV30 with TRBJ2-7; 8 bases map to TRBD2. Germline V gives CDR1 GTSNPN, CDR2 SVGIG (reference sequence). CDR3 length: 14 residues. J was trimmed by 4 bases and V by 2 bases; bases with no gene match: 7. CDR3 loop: CAWSPAGGGYEQYF. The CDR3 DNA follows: TGTGCCTGGAGTCCGGCGGGGGGTGGTTACGAGCAGTACTTC.

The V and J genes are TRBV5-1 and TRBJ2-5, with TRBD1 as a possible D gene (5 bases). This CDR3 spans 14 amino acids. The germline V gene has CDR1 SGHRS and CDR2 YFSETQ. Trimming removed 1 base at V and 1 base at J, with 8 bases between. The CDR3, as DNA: TGCGCCAGCAGCTTGAAACAGGTCCAAGAGACCCAGTACTTC. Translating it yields CASSLKQVQETQYF. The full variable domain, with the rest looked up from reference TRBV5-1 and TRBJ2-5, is KAGVTQTPRYLIKTRGQQVTLSCSPISGHRSVSWYQQTPGQGLQFLFEYFSETQRNKGNFPGRFSGRQFSNSRSEMNVSTLELGDSALYLCASSLKQVQETQYFGPGTRLLVL.

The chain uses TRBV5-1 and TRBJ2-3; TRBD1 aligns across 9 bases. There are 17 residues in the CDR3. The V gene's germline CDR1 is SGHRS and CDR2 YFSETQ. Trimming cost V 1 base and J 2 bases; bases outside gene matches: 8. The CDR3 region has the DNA TGCGCCAGCAGCTTGCTTTTGGGACAGGGCCTCACAGATACGCAGTATTTT. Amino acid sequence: CASSLLLGQGLTDTQYF.

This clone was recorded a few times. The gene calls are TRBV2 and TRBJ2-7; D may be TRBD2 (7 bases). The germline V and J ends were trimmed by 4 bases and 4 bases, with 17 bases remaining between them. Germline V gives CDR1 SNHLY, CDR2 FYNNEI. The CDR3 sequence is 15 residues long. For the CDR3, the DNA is TGTGCCAGCAGTGTAGGGGGGGTGCCCCCGTACGAGCAGTACTTC. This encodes CASSVGGVPPYEQYF.

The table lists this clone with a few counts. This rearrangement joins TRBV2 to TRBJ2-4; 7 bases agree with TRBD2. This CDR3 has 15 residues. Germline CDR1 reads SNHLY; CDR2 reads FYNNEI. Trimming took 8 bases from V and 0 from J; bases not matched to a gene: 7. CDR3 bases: TGTGCCAGCCGTCGGCGGGGGACAGCCAAAAACATTCAGTACTTC. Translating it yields CASRRRGTAKNIQYF.

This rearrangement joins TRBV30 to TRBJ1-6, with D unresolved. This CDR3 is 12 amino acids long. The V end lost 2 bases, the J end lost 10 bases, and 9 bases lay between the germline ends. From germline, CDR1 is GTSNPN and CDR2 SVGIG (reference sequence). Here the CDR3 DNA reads TGTGCCTGGAGTCGTACTACCTCACCCCTCCACTTT. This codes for CAWSRTTSPLHF.

In DNA, the CDR3 is TGTGCCTGGAGTGTACGGTCTGATACGCAGTATTTT. Translation gives CAWSVRSDTQYF. This chain joins TRBV30 and TRBJ2-3; D is ambiguous. The CDR3 has 12 residues. Germline V gene data show CDR1 as GTSNPN and CDR2 as SVGIG (reference sequence). Trimming took 0 bases from V and 6 from J, leaving 7 bases between them. Variable domain in full (rest from reference TRBV30 and TRBJ2-3): SQTIHQWPATLVQPVGSPLSLECTVEGTSNPNLYWYRQAAGRGLQLLFYSVGIGQISSEVPQNLSASRPQDRQFILSSKKLLLSDSGFYLCAWSVRSDTQYFGPGTRLTVL.

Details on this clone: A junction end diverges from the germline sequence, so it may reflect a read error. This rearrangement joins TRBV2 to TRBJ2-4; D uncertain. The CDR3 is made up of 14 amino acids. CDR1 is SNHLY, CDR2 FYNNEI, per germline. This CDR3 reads CASSERMATRARHF. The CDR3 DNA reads TGTGCCAGCAGTGAACGGATGGCCACCCGGGCCCGACACTTC. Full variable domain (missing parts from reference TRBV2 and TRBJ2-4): EPEVTQTPSHQVTQMGQEVILRCVPISNHLYFYWYRQILGQKVEFLVSFYNNEISEKSEIFDDQFSVERPDGSNFTLKIRSTKLEDSAMYFCASSERMATRARHFGAGTRLSVL.

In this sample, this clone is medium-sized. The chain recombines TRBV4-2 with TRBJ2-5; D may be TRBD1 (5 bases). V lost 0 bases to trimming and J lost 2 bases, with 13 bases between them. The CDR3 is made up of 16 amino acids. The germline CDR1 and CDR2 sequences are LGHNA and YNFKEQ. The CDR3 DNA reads TGTGCCAGCAGCCAAGATCAGGGCGGAACACAAGAGACCCAGTACTTC. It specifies CASSQDQGGTQETQYF.

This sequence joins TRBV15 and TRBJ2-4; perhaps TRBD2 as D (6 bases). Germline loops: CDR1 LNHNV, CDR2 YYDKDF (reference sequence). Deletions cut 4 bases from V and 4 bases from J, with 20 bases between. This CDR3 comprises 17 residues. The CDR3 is CATSTSTMGGWKNIQYF. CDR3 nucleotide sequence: TGTGCCACCAGCACCTCCACTATGGGGGGTTGGAAAAACATTCAGTACTTC. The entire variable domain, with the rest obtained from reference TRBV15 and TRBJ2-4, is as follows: DAMVIQNPRYQVTQFGKPVTLSCSQTLNHNVMYWYQQKSSQAPKLLFHYYDKDFNNEADTPDNFQSRRPNTSFCFLDIRSPGLGDTAMYLCATSTSTMGGWKNIQYFGAGTRLSVL.

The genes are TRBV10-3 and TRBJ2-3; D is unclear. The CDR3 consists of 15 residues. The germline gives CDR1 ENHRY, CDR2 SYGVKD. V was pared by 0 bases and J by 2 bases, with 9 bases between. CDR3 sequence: CAISESGVPTDTQYF. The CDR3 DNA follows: TGTGCCATCAGTGAGTCCGGTGTCCCCACAGATACGCAGTATTTT.

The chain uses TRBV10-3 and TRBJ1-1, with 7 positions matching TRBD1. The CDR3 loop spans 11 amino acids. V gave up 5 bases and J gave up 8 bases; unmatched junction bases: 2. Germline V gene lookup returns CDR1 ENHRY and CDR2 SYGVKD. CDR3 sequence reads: CAISLQGEAFF. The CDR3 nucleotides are TGTGCCATCAGTTTACAGGGGGAAGCTTTCTTT.

This CDR3 reads CASSPNPGQRWGNQPQHF. The CDR3 DNA reads as TGTGCCAGCAGTCCTAATCCGGGACAGCGGTGGGGCAATCAGCCCCAGCATTTT. V and J are TRBV7-6 and TRBJ1-5; 7 nucleotides line up with TRBD1. The junction had 16 bases not matched to a gene; V was cut back by 6 bases and J by 2 bases. The CDR3 consists of 18 residues. CDR1 is SGHVS and CDR2 is FNYEAQ in the germline V gene.

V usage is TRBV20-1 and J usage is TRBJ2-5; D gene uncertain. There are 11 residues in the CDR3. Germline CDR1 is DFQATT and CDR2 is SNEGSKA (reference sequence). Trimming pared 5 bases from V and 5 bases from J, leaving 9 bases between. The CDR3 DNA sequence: TGCAGTGCTGCGCACGGGGAGACCCAGTACTTC. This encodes CSAAHGETQYF.

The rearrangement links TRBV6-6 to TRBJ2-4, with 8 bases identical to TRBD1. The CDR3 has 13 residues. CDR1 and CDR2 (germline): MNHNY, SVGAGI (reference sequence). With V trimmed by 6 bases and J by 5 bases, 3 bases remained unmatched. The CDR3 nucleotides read TGTGCCAGCAGAGACAGGGGCCAAAACATTCAGTACTTC. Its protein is CASRDRGQNIQYF.